These 17 T cell receptor beta chains were sequenced from one sample in a study of post-analysis software for immune sequencing data. Whole-study findings and limits: Included in a set of five TRBV segments more frequent in patients than controls were TRBV5-6, TRBV5-1 and TRBV20-1.

Each TCR beta cDNA library carried unique molecular identifiers. A single record per CDR3 protein comes from TCRdb applying MiXCR to the PCR reads. This table has 650,000 to 850,000 distinct CDR3 sequences, approximately 53% appearing once. The antigens for these receptors are not known. Material: blood. Source of these receptors: a girl aged 10 to 17 with multiple sclerosis.

The chain joins TRBV5-4 to TRBJ1-2; no reliable D call. This CDR3 spans 15 amino acids. The V and J ends lost 0 bases and 4 bases respectively, with 13 bases between them. Germline V gene data show CDR1 as SGHNT and CDR2 as YYREEE (reference sequence). As DNA, the CDR3 is TGTGCCAGCAGCTTGGACCCATTCACGGGCTATGGCTACACCTTC. Its protein is CASSLDPFTGYGYTF. Combining the CDR3 with reference TRBV5-4 and TRBJ1-2 gives the whole variable domain ETGVTQSPTHLIKTRGQQVTLRCSSQSGHNTVSWYQQALGQGPQFIFQYYREEENGRGNFPPRFSGLQFPNYSSELNVNALELDDSALYLCASSLDPFTGYGYTFGSGTRLTVV.

The V and J genes are TRBV20-1 and TRBJ2-3; 7 nucleotides match TRBD1. CDR3 size: 12 residues. Germline-derived CDR1 and CDR2 are DFQATT and SNEGSKA (reference sequence). With 5 bases clipped from V and 4 bases from J, the junction kept 3 bases outside the gene matches. This chain's CDR3 is CSALTGADTQYF. The CDR3 region has the DNA TGCAGTGCTCTAACAGGGGCAGATACGCAGTATTTT.

The gene calls are TRBV20-1 and TRBJ2-1, with TRBD2 matching over 13 bases. With V trimmed by 5 bases and J by 8 bases, 12 bases remained unmatched. This CDR3 region has 16 residues. Germline-derived CDR1 and CDR2 are DFQATT and SNEGSKA (reference sequence). CDR3: CSAGRLAGGREDEQFF. In DNA, the CDR3 is TGCAGTGCTGGACGACTAGCGGGAGGAAGGGAGGATGAGCAGTTCTTC.

Here the CDR3 DNA reads TGTGCCAGCAGCCAACAACGGTCGGGGGCCGAGCAGTACTTC. This encodes CASSQQRSGAEQYF. The chain is built from TRBV3-1 and TRBJ2-7, with D perhaps given as TRBD1 or TRBD2 (6 bases each). CDR1 and CDR2 (germline): LGHDT, YNNKEL (reference sequence). Trimming took 2 bases from V and 6 from J, leaving 14 bases between them. The CDR3 is 14 amino acids.

The rearrangement uses TRBV12-3 or TRBV12-4 and TRBJ2-7; D ambiguous. V was cut by 8 bases and J by 3 bases, with 11 bases left in between. The CDR3 is made up of 12 amino acids. The CDR3, as DNA: TGTGCCAGCGGTAGCTTGAACTACGAGCAGTACTTC. Protein product: CASGSLNYEQYF.

The chain employs TRBV7-3 and TRBJ2-1, with 8 bases aligning to TRBD2. Losses at the gene ends were 2 bases for V and 4 bases for J; bases not matched to a gene: 7. CDR3 size: 16 residues. CDR1 is SGHTA and CDR2 is FQGTGA in the germline V gene. The CDR3 loop reads CASSLVAGGGYNEQFF. The CDR3, as DNA: TGTGCCAGCAGCTTAGTAGCCGGGGGGGGGTACAATGAGCAGTTCTTC.

With regard to this clonotype: One end of the junction fails to match germline, which may point to a read error. The chain couples TRBV5-1 to TRBJ2-1, with 14 nucleotides matching TRBD2. This CDR3 is 19 amino acids long. From germline, CDR1 is SGHRS and CDR2 YFSETQ. The CDR3 sequence: CARSHRLAGGFWTYNEQFF. CDR3 sequence (DNA): TGCGCCCGCAGCCACAGACTAGCGGGAGGGTTTTGGACCTACAATGAGCAGTTCTTC. Drawing the rest from reference TRBV5-1 and TRBJ2-1, the complete variable domain is KAGVTQTPRYLIKTRGQQVTLSCSPISGHRSVSWYQQTPGQGLQFLFEYFSETQRNKGNFPGRFSGRQFSNSRSEMNVSTLELGDSALYLCARSHRLAGGFWTYNEQFFGPGTRLTVL.

V and J are TRBV7-2 and TRBJ2-7; 9 nucleotides match TRBD1. The trim removed 2 bases at V and 3 bases at J, leaving 5 bases unmatched. The CDR3 contains 15 residues. Germline V CDR1 and CDR2: SGHTA, FQGNSA. CDR3 nucleotides: TGTGCCAGCAGCTTATATAGACAGGGGGGCTACGAGCAGTACTTC. Amino acid sequence: CASSLYRQGGYEQYF.

In this sample, this clonotype turned up a few times. The rearrangement joins TRBV5-1 to TRBJ2-1, with 10 bases aligning to TRBD2. CDR3 length equals 16 residues. V lost 2 bases, J lost 6 bases, and 8 bases stayed unmatched. CDR1 and CDR2 from the germline V gene are SGHRS and YFSETQ. CDR3 region: CASSFVTSGNLNEQFF. In DNA form, the CDR3 reads TGCGCCAGCAGCTTTGTCACTAGCGGGAATCTCAATGAGCAGTTCTTC.

The chain links TRBV19 to TRBJ2-1; D ambiguous. Trimming stripped 5 bases from V and 0 bases from J, with 17 bases between. Germline lookup yields CDR1 LNHDA and CDR2 SQIVND (reference sequence). There are 17 residues in the CDR3. CDR3 residues: CASSPQYGGPSYNEQFF. The CDR3 DNA reads as TGTGCCAGTAGTCCCCAATACGGCGGCCCCTCCTACAATGAGCAGTTCTTC.

This sequence joins TRBV7-2 and TRBJ2-7; perhaps TRBD2 as D (6 bases). Germline CDR1 is SGHTA and CDR2 is FQGNSA. V lost 2 bases, J lost 0 bases, and 11 bases lay in between. This CDR3 spans 15 amino acids. This CDR3 reads CASSLFPGSSYEQYF. The CDR3 nucleotides are TGTGCCAGCAGCTTATTTCCCGGGAGCTCCTACGAGCAGTACTTC.

The chain joins TRBV5-1 to TRBJ2-4; 8 bases agree with TRBD1. Germline loops: CDR1 SGHRS, CDR2 YFSETQ. Trimming removed 1 base from V and 2 bases from J; junction bases left unmatched: 5. The CDR3 is 16 amino acids. CDR3 sequence (DNA): TGCGCCAGCAGCTTGTTTGGACAGGGATCCAAAAACATTCAGTACTTC. It translates to CASSLFGQGSKNIQYF.

CDR3 coding DNA: TGTGCCAGCAGCCAAGACGTAGTAAGTAATCAGCCCCAGCATTTT. This gives the protein CASSQDVVSNQPQHF. This chain joins TRBV3-1 and TRBJ1-5; no firm D call. The CDR3 consists of 15 residues. Germline V gene data show CDR1 as LGHDT and CDR2 as YNNKEL (reference sequence). Trimming removed 0 bases from V and 4 bases from J, with 10 bases in between.

This rearrangement joins TRBV4-2 to TRBJ2-7; D is possibly TRBD1 (5 bases). The CDR3 consists of 13 residues. The germline V and J ends were trimmed by 1 base and 3 bases, with 7 bases remaining between them. Germline V CDR1 and CDR2: LGHNA, YNFKEQ. The chain's CDR3 is CASSQGTNYEQYF. The CDR3 DNA reads TGTGCCAGCAGCCAAGGGACAAACTACGAGCAGTACTTC.

V and J are TRBV20-1 and TRBJ2-1, with 7 bases identical to TRBD1. The CDR3 runs 14 residues. Germline assignment: CDR1 DFQATT and CDR2 SNEGSKA (reference sequence). J was trimmed by 1 base and V by 6 bases; bases with no gene match: 6. CDR3 sequence reads: CSATDRASYNEQFF. CDR3 sequence (DNA): TGCAGTGCAACAGACAGGGCTTCCTACAATGAGCAGTTCTTC.

The rearrangement uses TRBV20-1 and TRBJ2-5; TRBD2 matches at 8 bases. The J call may be wrong; the DNA end is better matched by TRBJ2-7. This CDR3 is built from 16 residues. Germline-derived CDR1 and CDR2 are DFQATT and SNEGSKA (reference sequence). The CDR3 loop reads CSARDHLAGQIHEQYF. DNA of the CDR3: TGCAGTGCTAGAGATCACCTAGCGGGCCAGATCCACGAGCAGTACTTC.

This clonotype was observed a few times. This sequence joins TRBV10-3 and TRBJ2-5; D possibly corresponds to TRBD1 (5 bases). The CDR3 contains 13 residues. Between the trimmed V and J ends, which lost 4 bases and 5 bases, there was a span of 11 bases. Germline V lookup: CDR1 ENHRY, CDR2 SYGVKD. The CDR3 loop reads CAISGASGETQYF. As DNA, the CDR3 is TGTGCCATCAGTGGAGCGTCAGGGGAGACCCAGTACTTC.